Listed below are T cell receptor beta chains from one sample, sequenced in a study of blood T cell repertoires in COVID-19. The repertoire was sequenced with immunoSEQ multiplex PCR; TCRdb's copy has only in-frame clones and lacks some. The sample yields about 160,000 clones, around 82% seen once. Sequences were obtained from peripheral blood. The receptors come from a man in his sixties who had recovered from COVID-19. CDR3s include the opening cysteine and the closing phenylalanine or tryptophan. The D gene is left open where the match is weak. Not every row has a clone size; where given, it reads once, few, many or a size class.

j_call clone_size d_call v_call cdr3_nt cdr3_aa
TRBJ2-5 - TRBD2 TRBV3-1/TRBV3-2 TGTGCCAGCAGCCTCTCTGGGACTAGCGTTAGGGAGACCCAGTACTTC CASSLSGTSVRETQYF
TRBJ2-7 - TRBD2 TRBV6-6 TGTGCCAGCAGTCACCAAGACCCACTAGCGGGAGTACGCTACGAGCAGTACTTC CASSHQDPLAGVRYEQYF
TRBJ1-2 - TRBD1 TRBV7-3 TGTGCCAGCAGCCCGGGACAGGGAGGCTATGGCTACACCTTC CASSPGQGGYGYTF
TRBJ1-3 few - TRBV5-5 TGTGCCAGCAGCTTGGTTGTGGCCTCTGGAAACACCATATATTTT CASSLVVASGNTIYF
TRBJ2-2 - TRBD2 TRBV7-9 TGTGCCAGCAGCCCCCGGGGGGGCCGGACCGGGGAGCTGTTTTTT CASSPRGGRTGELFF
TRBJ1-1 - TRBD1 TRBV4-3 TGCGCCAGCAGCCCACAGGGGTCTCAACCCACTGAAGCTTTCTTT CASSPQGSQPTEAFF
TRBJ1-5 - - TRBV28 TGTGCCAGCAGTCTCCCGGGAGCGAGCAATCAGCCCCAGCATTTT CASSLPGASNQPQHF
TRBJ2-7 once TRBD2 TRBV10-3 TGTGCCATCAGCGGGGGGGCCTACGAGCAGTACTTC CAISGGAYEQYF
TRBJ2-5 - - TRBV6-2/TRBV6-3 TGTGCCAGCAGCCCTACTCAGGGGGGAGAGACCCAGTACTTC CASSPTQGGETQYF
TRBJ2-7 - - TRBV12-3/TRBV12-4 TGTGCCAGCAGTTTCCAGGCCCACGAGCAGTACTTC CASSFQAHEQYF
TRBJ2-7 - TRBD1 TRBV6-5 TGTGCCAGCAGTCGGGACAGGGGAAAGTACGAGCAGTACTTC CASSRDRGKYEQYF
TRBJ1-6 - - TRBV12-3/TRBV12-4 TGTGCCAGCAGTGGGACACAGAATTCACCCCTCCACTTT CASSGTQNSPLHF
TRBJ2-7 once TRBD1 TRBV14 TGTGCCAGCAGACCTACAGGGGGCTCCTACGAGCAGTACTTC CASRPTGGSYEQYF
TRBJ2-7 - - TRBV7-9 TGTGCCAGCAGGTCGGGACAGCGCGGGAACGAGCAGTACTTC CASRSGQRGNEQYF
TRBJ1-5 once - TRBV9 TGTGCCAGCAGCGAGCGGGACCTACGCAATCAGCCCCAGCATTTT CASSERDLRNQPQHF
TRBJ1-5 - - TRBV12-3/TRBV12-4 TGTGCCAGCAGTTTGACAGTCGATCAGCCCCAGCATTTT CASSLTVDQPQHF
TRBJ1-1 - TRBD1 TRBV30 TGTGCCTGGAGTCCACTAGATCCGGGACAGGGGAGGTTTGTCACTGAAGCTTTCTTT CAWSPLDPGQGRFVTEAFF
TRBJ2-7 - - TRBV19 TGTGCCAGTAGTATAGGTTGGAGGAACGAGCAGTACTTC CASSIGWRNEQYF
TRBJ2-3 - - TRBV6-2/TRBV6-3 TGTGCCAGCAGCTATCAACTAGATTCTACCCGGGCCGATACGCAGTATTTT CASSYQLDSTRADTQYF
TRBJ2-7 few TRBD1 TRBV6-5 TGTGCCAGCAGTCCCCCTCAGGGGGACGCCTACGAGCAGTACTTC CASSPPQGDAYEQYF
TRBJ2-7 - TRBD1 TRBV30 TGTGCCTGGAGGGACAGGGGGAATCTCTACGAGCAGTACTTC CAWRDRGNLYEQYF
TRBJ1-1 - TRBD1 TRBV11-2 TGTGCCAGCAGCTTCGACAGGGGAACCACTGAAGCTTTCTTT CASSFDRGTTEAFF
TRBJ2-3 few TRBD2 TRBV7-2 TGTGCCAGCAGCTTAGAGGCGACTAGCGGGTGGGGGGTTACGCAGTATTTT CASSLEATSGWGVTQYF
TRBJ1-3 - - TRBV5-1 TGCGCCAGCAGCCCCGCGTCCTCTGGAAACACCATATATTTT CASSPASSGNTIYF
TRBJ2-1 - TRBD1 TRBV6-5 TGTGCCAGCAGTTACTCCGGGACAGGGGGTGAGCAGTTCTTC CASSYSGTGGEQFF
TRBJ2-2 - TRBD1 TRBV11-3 TGTGCCAGCCGACAGGGGCAAACCGGGGAGCTGTTTTTT CASRQGQTGELFF
TRBJ2-7 - TRBD1 TRBV18 TGTGCCAGCTCACCGAGGACAGGGGATTCCTACGAGCAGTACTTC CASSPRTGDSYEQYF
TRBJ1-2 - TRBD1 TRBV7-2 TGTGCCAGCAGAAGGGACAGGCGAAACTATGGCTACACCTTC CASRRDRRNYGYTF
TRBJ2-7 - TRBD1 TRBV27 TGTGCCAGCAAATCCGGGACAGGGAGCTCCTACGAGCAGTACTTC CASKSGTGSSYEQYF
TRBJ1-6 - TRBD1 TRBV11-2 TGTGCCAGCAGCTTAGTCGGGTCAGGGGGCCGCCATTCACCCCTCCACTTT CASSLVGSGGRHSPLHF
TRBJ2-3 - - TRBV6-1 TGTGCCTCTCGGGACTCCCCCACAGATACGCAGTATTTT CASRDSPTDTQYF
TRBJ1-1 - - TRBV27 TGTGCCAGTCAAAGGGAGGGAAAAGCTTTCTTT CASQREGKAFF
TRBJ2-5 - TRBD1 TRBV6-5 TGTGCCAGCAGTTACCGAGGACAGGGAGGAGAGACCCAGTACTTC CASSYRGQGGETQYF
TRBJ2-2 - TRBD1 TRBV29-1 TGCAGCGGAATGAGGGGGCCCAACACCGGGGAGCTGTTTTTT CSGMRGPNTGELFF
TRBJ2-2 - - TRBV12-3/TRBV12-4 TGTGCCAGCTGGGGCTTGGCCGGGGAGCTGTTTTTT CASWGLAGELFF
TRBJ1-2 - TRBD1 TRBV5-4 TGTGCCAGCAGCTTGACAGGGGGCGGCTATGGCTACACCTTC CASSLTGGGYGYTF
TRBJ2-1 - TRBD2 TRBV2 TGTGCCAGCGGACAGCGGGGGGCCCTGAGCGAGGAGCAGTTCTTC CASGQRGALSEEQFF
TRBJ1-2 - - TRBV5-1 TGCGCCAGCAGCTTGTTGTCGGGTCCGGGGAATGGCTACACCTTC CASSLLSGPGNGYTF
TRBJ2-1 - TRBD2 TRBV6-2/TRBV6-3 TGTGCCAGCAGTTTAGAAGGACTAGCAATCAATGAGCAGTTCTTC CASSLEGLAINEQFF
TRBJ2-7 few TRBD1 TRBV5-1 TGCGCCAGCAGCTTGGTTAGTCTCCAGGGGGCAGGTCAGTACTTC CASSLVSLQGAGQYF
TRBJ2-2 - TRBD2 TRBV19 TGTGCCAGTAGAAAGCGGGAGAACACCGGGGAGCTGTTTTTT CASRKRENTGELFF
TRBJ2-1 - - TRBV6-5 TGTGCCAGCAGTTACGACTCGGACAATGAGCAGTTCTTC CASSYDSDNEQFF
TRBJ1-2 - TRBD1 TRBV14 TGTGCCAGCAGCCACGACGCCAGATGGACAGGGCCAGAGCGGTACACCTTC CASSHDARWTGPERYTF
TRBJ2-5 - - TRBV19 TGTGCCAGTAGTCCCCGACAGGTGGGCGTGGGGACCCAGTACTTC CASSPRQVGVGTQYF
TRBJ1-4 - - TRBV30 TGTGCCTGGATGGAGACAGGAGGAAATGAAAAACTGTTTTTT CAWMETGGNEKLFF
TRBJ2-5 - TRBD1 TRBV7-8 TGTGCCAGCAGCGGGACAGGGCGAGAGACCCAGTACTTC CASSGTGRETQYF
TRBJ1-1 - - TRBV18 TGTGCCAGCCTGGCGGGTATGAACACTGAAGCTTTCTTT CASLAGMNTEAFF
TRBJ1-1 - - TRBV15 TGTGCCACCAGCAGAATAGTTCGGAACACTGAAGCTTTCTTT CATSRIVRNTEAFF
TRBJ2-3 - TRBD2 TRBV5-1 TGCGCCAGCAGCTTGGGGGACTACACAGATACGCAGTATTTT CASSLGDYTDTQYF
TRBJ2-7 - - TRBV19 TGTGCCAGTAGTACAGACAGGTACGAGCAGTACTTC CASSTDRYEQYF
TRBJ1-2 - - TRBV14 TGTGCCAGCAGCCAACCGGGAATCTATGGCTACACCTTC CASSQPGIYGYTF
TRBJ1-4 - TRBD1 TRBV6-5 TGTGCCAGCAGTTACAGCCAGGGGGCAACTAATGAAAAACTGTTTTTT CASSYSQGATNEKLFF
TRBJ2-5 - TRBD2 TRBV9 TGTGCCGCCCAGCGGGGGTTGGGGACCCAGTACTTC CAAQRGLGTQYF